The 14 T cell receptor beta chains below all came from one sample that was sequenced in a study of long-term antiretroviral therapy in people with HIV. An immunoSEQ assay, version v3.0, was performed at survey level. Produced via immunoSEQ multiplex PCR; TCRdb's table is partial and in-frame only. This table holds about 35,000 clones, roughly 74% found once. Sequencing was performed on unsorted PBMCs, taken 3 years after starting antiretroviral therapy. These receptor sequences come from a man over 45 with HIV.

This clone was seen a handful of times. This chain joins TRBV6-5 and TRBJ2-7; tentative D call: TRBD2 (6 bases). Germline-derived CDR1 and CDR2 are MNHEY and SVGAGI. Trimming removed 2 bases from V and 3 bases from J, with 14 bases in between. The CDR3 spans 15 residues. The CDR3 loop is CASSYTGGESYEQYF. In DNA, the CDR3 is TGTGCCAGCAGTTACACGGGCGGGGAGAGCTACGAGCAGTACTTC.

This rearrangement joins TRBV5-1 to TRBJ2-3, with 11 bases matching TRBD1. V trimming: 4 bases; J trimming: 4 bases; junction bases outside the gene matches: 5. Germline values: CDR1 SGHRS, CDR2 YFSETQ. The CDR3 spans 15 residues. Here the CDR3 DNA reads TGCGCCAGCAGCGGGACAGGGGGTATGGCAGATACGCAGTATTTT. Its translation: CASSGTGGMADTQYF.

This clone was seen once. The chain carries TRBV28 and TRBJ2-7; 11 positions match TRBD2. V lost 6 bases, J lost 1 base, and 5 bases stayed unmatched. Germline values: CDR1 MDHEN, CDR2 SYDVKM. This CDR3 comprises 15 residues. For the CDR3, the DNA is TGTGCCAGCAGACAAACTAGCGGGAGATCCTACGAGCAGTACTTC. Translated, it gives CASRQTSGRSYEQYF.

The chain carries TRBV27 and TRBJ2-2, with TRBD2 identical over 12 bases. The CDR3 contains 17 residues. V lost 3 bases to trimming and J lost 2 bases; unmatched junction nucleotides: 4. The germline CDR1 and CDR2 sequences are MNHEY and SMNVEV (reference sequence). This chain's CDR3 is CASSFPGLAGNTGELFF. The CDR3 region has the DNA TGTGCCAGCAGTTTCCCCGGACTAGCGGGAAACACCGGGGAGCTGTTTTTT.

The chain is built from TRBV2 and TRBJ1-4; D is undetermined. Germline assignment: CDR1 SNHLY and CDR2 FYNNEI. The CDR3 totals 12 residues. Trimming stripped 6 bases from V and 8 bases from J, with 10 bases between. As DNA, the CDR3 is TGTGCCAGCAGAGAGGTTAAGGAAAAACTGTTTTTT. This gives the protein CASREVKEKLFF.

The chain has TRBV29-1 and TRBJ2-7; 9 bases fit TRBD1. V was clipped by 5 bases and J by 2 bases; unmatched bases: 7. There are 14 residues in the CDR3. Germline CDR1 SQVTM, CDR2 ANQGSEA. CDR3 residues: CSVTPGQGTYEQYF. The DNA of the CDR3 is TGCAGCGTTACTCCGGGACAGGGAACCTACGAGCAGTACTTC.

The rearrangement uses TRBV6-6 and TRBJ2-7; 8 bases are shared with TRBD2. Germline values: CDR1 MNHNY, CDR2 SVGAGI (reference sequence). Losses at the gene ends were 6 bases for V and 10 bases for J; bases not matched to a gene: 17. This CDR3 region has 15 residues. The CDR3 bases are TGTGCCAGCAGCCAATCAAGCGGGAGCCGAAACCTACAGTACTTC. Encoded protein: CASSQSSGSRNLQYF.

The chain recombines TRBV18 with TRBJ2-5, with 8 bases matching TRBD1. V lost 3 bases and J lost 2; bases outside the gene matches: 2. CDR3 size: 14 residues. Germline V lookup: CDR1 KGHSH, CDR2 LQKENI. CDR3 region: CASSPGQEQETQYF. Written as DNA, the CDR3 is TGTGCCAGCTCACCGGGACAGGAACAAGAGACCCAGTACTTC.

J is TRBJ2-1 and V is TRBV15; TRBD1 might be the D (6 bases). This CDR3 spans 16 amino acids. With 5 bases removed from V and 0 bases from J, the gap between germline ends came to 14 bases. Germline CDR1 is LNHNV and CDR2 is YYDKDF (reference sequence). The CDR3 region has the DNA TGTGCCACCAGCCCAAGGGGGACAAGCTCCTACAATGAGCAGTTCTTC. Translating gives CATSPRGTSSYNEQFF.

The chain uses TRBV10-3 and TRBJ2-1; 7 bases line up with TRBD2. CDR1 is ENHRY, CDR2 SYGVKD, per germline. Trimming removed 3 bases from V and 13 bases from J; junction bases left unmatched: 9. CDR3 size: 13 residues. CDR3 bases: TGTGCCATCAGTGAACCCGGGAGGCGAGGACAGTTCTTC. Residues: CAISEPGRRGQFF.

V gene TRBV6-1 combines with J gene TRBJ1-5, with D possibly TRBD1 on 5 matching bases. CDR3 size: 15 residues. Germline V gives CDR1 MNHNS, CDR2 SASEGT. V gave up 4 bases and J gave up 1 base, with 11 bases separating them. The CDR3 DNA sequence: TGTGCCAGCAGTGCCCTCCGGGGGAGCAATCAGCCCCAGCATTTT. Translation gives CASSALRGSNQPQHF.

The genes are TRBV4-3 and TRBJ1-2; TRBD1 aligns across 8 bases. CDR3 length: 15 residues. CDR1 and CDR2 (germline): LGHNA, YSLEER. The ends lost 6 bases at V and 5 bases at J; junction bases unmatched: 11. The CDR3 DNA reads TGCGCCAGCAGTCCCTCCAGGGGGCTAGGATATGGCTACACCTTC. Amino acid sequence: CASSPSRGLGYGYTF.

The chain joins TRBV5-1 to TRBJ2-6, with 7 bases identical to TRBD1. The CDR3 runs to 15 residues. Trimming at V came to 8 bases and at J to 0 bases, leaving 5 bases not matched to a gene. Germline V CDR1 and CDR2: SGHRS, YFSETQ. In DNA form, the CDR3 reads TGCGCCAGTCGGGACAGTTACTCTGGGGCCAACGTCCTGACTTTC. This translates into CASRDSYSGANVLTF.

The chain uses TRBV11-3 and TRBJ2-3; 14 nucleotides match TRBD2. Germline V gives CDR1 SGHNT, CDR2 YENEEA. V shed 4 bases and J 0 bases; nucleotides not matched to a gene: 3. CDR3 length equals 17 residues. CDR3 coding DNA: TGTGCCAGCAGCTGGGGACTAGCGGGGGCGAGCACAGATACGCAGTATTTT. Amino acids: CASSWGLAGASTDTQYF.